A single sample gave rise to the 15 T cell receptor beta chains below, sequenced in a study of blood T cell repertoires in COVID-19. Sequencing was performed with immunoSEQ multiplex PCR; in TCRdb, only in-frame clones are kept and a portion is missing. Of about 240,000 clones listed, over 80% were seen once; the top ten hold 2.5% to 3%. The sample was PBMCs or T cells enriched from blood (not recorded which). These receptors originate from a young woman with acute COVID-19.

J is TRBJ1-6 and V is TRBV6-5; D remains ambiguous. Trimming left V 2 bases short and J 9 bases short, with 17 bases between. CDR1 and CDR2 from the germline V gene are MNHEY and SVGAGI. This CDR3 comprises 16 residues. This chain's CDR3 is CASSYQGRSSGSPLHF. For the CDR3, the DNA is TGTGCCAGCAGTTACCAAGGGAGAAGTTCAGGTTCACCCCTCCACTTT.

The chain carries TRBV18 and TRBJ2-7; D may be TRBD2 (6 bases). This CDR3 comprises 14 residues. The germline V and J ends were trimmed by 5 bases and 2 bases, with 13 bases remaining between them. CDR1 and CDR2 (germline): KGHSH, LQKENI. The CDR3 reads CASSSGRQTYEQYF. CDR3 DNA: TGTGCCAGCTCATCAGGGAGGCAGACCTACGAGCAGTACTTC.

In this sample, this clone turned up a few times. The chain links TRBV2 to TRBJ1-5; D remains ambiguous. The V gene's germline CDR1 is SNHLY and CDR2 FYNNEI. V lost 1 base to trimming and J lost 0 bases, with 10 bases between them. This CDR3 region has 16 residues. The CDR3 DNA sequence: TGTGCCAGCAGTGAAGACCTAGGATATAGCAATCAGCCCCAGCATTTT. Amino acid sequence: CASSEDLGYSNQPQHF.

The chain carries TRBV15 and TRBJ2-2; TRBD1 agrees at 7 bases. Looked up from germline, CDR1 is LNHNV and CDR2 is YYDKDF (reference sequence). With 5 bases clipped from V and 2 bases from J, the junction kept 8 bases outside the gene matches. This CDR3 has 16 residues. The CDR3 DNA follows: TGTGCCACCAGCGGATACAGGGGAGAAAACACCGGGGAGCTGTTTTTT. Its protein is CATSGYRGENTGELFF.

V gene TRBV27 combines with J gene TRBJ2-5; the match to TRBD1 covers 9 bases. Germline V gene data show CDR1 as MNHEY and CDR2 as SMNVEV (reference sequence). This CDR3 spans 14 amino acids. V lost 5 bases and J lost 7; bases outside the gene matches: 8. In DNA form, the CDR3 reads TGTGCCAGCAGTGCCGGGACAGGGCCCGGGACCCAGTACTTC. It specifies CASSAGTGPGTQYF.

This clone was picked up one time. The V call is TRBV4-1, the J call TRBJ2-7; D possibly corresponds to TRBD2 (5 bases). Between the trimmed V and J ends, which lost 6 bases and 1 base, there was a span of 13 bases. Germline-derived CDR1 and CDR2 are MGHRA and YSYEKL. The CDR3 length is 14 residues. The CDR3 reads CASSQTGRSYEQYF. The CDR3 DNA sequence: TGCGCCAGCAGTCAGACGGGAAGATCCTACGAGCAGTACTTC.

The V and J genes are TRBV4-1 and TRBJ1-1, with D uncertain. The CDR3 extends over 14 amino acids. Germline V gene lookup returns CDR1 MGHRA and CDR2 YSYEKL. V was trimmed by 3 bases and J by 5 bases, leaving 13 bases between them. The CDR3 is CASSQSGVGTEAFF. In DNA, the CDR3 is TGCGCCAGCAGCCAGAGCGGGGTGGGTACTGAAGCTTTCTTT.

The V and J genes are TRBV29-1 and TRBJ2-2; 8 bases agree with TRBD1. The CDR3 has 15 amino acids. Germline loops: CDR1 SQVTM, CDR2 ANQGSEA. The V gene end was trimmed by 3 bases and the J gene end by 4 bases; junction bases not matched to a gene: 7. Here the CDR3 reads CSVDTLGTGTGELFF. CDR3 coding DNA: TGCAGCGTTGATACTCTGGGGACAGGCACCGGGGAGCTGTTTTTT.

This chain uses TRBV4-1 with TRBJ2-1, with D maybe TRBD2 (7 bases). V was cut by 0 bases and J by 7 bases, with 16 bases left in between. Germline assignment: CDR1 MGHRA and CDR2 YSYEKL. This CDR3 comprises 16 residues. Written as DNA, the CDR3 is TGCGCCAGCAGCCAAGAGGGGGGGCGGCTGGGAAATGAGCAGTTCTTC. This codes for CASSQEGGRLGNEQFF.

This CDR3 is CASSWGQGEAEAFF. CDR3 nucleotide sequence: TGCGCCAGCAGCTGGGGACAGGGAGAGGCTGAAGCTTTCTTT. The rearrangement links TRBV5-1 to TRBJ1-1, with 9 nucleotides matching TRBD1. The CDR3 has 14 amino acids. The germline gives CDR1 SGHRS, CDR2 YFSETQ. Trimming at V came to 3 bases and at J to 6 bases, leaving 6 bases not matched to a gene.

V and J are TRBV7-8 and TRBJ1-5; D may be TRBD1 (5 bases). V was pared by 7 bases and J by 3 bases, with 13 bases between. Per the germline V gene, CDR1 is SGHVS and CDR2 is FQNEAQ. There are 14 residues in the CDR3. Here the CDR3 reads CASNLGGDNQPQHF. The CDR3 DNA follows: TGTGCCAGCAACTTGGGGGGAGACAATCAGCCCCAGCATTTT.

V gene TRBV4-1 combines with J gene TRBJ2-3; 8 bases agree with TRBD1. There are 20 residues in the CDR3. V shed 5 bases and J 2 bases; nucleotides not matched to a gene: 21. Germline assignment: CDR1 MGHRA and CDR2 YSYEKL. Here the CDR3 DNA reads TGCGCCAGCAGCTCGGTCGGTAGTTTGTTGAGGGACAGGACCACAGATACGCAGTATTTT. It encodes CASSSVGSLLRDRTTDTQYF.

As DNA, the CDR3 is TGTGCCAGCAGCAGGGCGGGGTCGACTAATGAAAAACTGTTTTTT. Its protein product is CASSRAGSTNEKLFF. The rearrangement links TRBV7-6 to TRBJ1-4, with D uncertain. Germline loops: CDR1 SGHVS, CDR2 FNYEAQ. Trimming cost V 5 bases and J 2 bases, with 12 bases left between them. The CDR3 is 15 residues long.

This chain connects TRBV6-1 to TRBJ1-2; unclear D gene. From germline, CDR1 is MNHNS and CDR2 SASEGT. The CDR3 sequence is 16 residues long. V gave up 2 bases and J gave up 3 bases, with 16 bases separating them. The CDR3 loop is CASSELEEGSYYGYTF. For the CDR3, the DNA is TGTGCCAGCAGTGAACTAGAAGAGGGTTCCTACTATGGCTACACCTTC.

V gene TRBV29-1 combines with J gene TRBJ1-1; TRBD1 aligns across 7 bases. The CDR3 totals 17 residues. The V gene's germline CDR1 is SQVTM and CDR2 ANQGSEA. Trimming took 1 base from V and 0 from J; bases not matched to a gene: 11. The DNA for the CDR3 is TGCAGCGTTGAAGGGACAGGCTGGAGTCGGATGAACACTGAAGCTTTCTTT. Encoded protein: CSVEGTGWSRMNTEAFF.